This T cell receptor (beta chain) was sequenced for a study of T-cell reconstitution after alpha-beta-depleted transplantation in children (dated by TCRdb to 2016 to 2017). About the investigation overall: Using TCR repertoire profiling, the study quantitatively followed how T-cell immune reconstitution unfolded in children after TCRalphabeta/CD19-depleted allogeneic hematopoietic cell transplantation.

The library was produced with PCR. Data came from an Illumina HiSeq 2500. TCR library preparation used molecular barcoding, with unique molecular identifiers applied to normalize quantification of the TCRbeta repertoire. TCRdb reanalyzed the raw reads on its own, using fastp at Q25 for trimming and MiXCR for clone calling, and kept in-frame beta chains. All rows with the same CDR3 protein become a single entry with the most common DNA and genes. The sample table records about 500,000 distinct CDR3 sequences; 30% to 35% of these occur just once. The ten largest clones represent more than 2% of the sample. There are a few counts of this clonotype. The antigen this receptor binds is unknown. No base-level quality is on record; no much larger clone is a single base apart. CDR1 and CDR2, per the germline V gene, are SQVTM and ANQGSEA. Ends trimmed: V by 3 bases, J by 5 bases; bases unmatched to a gene: 7. Inclusive of the bounding cysteine and phenylalanine, the CDR3 is 14 residues long. Just the 42-base CDR3 DNA is kept, in frame starting at base 1.

The origin of this receptor is a human donor who donated a stem cell graft to a child with aplastic anemia. Specimen: PBMCs from the stem cell graft donor, collected from the stem cell graft. The V and J segments used are TRBV29-1 and TRBJ1-2; 9 middle bases align to TRBD1. The DNA is TGCAGCGTTGAGGGGGACAGGGAGCGATATGGCTACACCTTC. This yields the protein CSVEGDRERYGYTF.